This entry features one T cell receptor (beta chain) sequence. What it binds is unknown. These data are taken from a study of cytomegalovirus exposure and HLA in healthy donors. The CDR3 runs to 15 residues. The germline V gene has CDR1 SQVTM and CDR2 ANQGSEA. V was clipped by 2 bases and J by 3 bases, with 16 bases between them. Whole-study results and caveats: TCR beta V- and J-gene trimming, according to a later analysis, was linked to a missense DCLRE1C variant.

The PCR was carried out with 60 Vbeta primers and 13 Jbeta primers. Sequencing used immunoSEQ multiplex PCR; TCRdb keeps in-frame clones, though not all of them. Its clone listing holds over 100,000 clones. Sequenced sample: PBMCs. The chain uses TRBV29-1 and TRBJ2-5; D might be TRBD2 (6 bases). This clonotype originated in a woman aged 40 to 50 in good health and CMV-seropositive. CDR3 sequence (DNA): TGCAGCGTTGAATTCGGGACCCGGAGGGAAGAGACCCAGTACTTC. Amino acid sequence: CSVEFGTRREETQYF.